The 19 T cell receptor beta chains below come from one sample, sequenced in a study of Graves' ophthalmopathy and Graves' hyperthyroidism. For repertoire sequencing, the TCR beta CDR3 regions were amplified from RNA transcripts. Amplification began with first-round RT-PCR using HTBI primers, then second-round multiplex PCR was performed. Each CDR3 protein is one row after TCRdb ran MiXCR on the multiplex PCR reads. The sample includes over 500,000 distinct CDR3 sequences, approximately 22% of them seen just once. Sequenced input: peripheral blood. Source of these receptors: a young woman with stable Graves' hyperthyroidism. Some clones in this sample may be carry-over from other donors' samples.

Only a few counts were recorded for this clonotype. The chain recombines TRBV29-1 with TRBJ1-1; possible D gene TRBD1, 5 bases. The germline V and J ends were trimmed by 0 bases and 4 bases, with 9 bases remaining between them. The CDR3 extends over 13 amino acids. CDR1 SQVTM and CDR2 ANQGSEA come from the germline V gene. DNA for the CDR3: TGCAGCGTTGAAGAGGGGGTTGGCACTGAAGCTTTCTTT. It yields the protein CSVEEGVGTEAFF.

This clonotype occurred many times. The chain couples TRBV27 to TRBJ2-7; 8 nucleotides match TRBD1. J was trimmed by 1 base and V by 10 bases; bases with no gene match: 6. There are 13 residues in the CDR3. Germline values: CDR1 MNHEY, CDR2 SMNVEV (reference sequence). CDR3 sequence reads: CATSGQDSYEQYF. DNA for the CDR3: TGTGCCACCTCGGGACAGGATTCCTACGAGCAGTACTTC.

This clonotype was counted ten times or more. The V gene is TRBV10-1, the J gene TRBJ2-5, with D perhaps matching TRBD1 (5 bases). The V end lost 6 bases, the J end lost 5 bases, and 19 bases lay between the germline ends. The CDR3 spans 15 residues. Germline V gene data show CDR1 as WNHNN and CDR2 as SYGVQD (reference sequence). CDR3 region: CASRGRTVLRETQYF. CDR3 DNA: TGCGCCAGCAGGGGGCGGACCGTTCTCCGGGAGACCCAGTACTTC.

The chain is built from TRBV3-1 and TRBJ1-1; D not certain. The CDR3 has 17 amino acids. Germline V gene data show CDR1 as LGHDT and CDR2 as YNNKEL (reference sequence). V lost 0 bases and J lost 3, with 17 bases in between. CDR3 DNA sequence: TGTGCCAGCAGCCAAGAATTGATAAACCGGGGATACACTGAAGCTTTCTTT. The encoded protein is CASSQELINRGYTEAFF.

J is TRBJ2-7 and V is TRBV28, with D perhaps matching TRBD2 (5 bases). Trimming removed 2 bases from V and 4 bases from J, with 15 bases in between. Germline V gene sequence: CDR1 MDHEN, CDR2 SYDVKM. The CDR3 spans 15 residues. Here the CDR3 DNA reads TGTGCCAGCAGTTTAAGTCAGGAGGTTGGGTACGAGCAGTACTTC. This translates into CASSLSQEVGYEQYF.

The gene calls are TRBV5-1 and TRBJ2-7, with D possibly TRBD1 on 5 matching bases. CDR1 is SGHRS, CDR2 YFSETQ, per germline. The CDR3 extends over 13 amino acids. Between the trimmed V and J ends, which lost 5 bases and 2 bases, there was a span of 11 bases. The CDR3 sequence: CASRSDNAYEQYF. The CDR3 nucleotides are TGCGCCAGCAGATCGGACAATGCCTACGAGCAGTACTTC.

This clonotype has a count of ten or more. The genes are TRBV30 and TRBJ1-5; TRBD1 matches at 8 bases. This CDR3 comprises 14 residues. Trimming cost V 4 bases and J 4 bases; bases outside gene matches: 6. The V gene's germline CDR1 is GTSNPN and CDR2 SVGIG (reference sequence). The CDR3 loop reads CAWTRTGLNQPQHF. In DNA, the CDR3 is TGTGCCTGGACAAGGACAGGGCTGAATCAGCCCCAGCATTTT.

This clonotype was seen a few times. Compared with germline, one end of the junction differs, possibly owing to a read error. The chain recombines TRBV29-1 with TRBJ2-4; 8 bases agree with TRBD1. Germline CDR1 is SQVTM and CDR2 is ANQGSEA. This CDR3 contains 13 residues. The CDR3 loop is CSVEGQGANIKYF. In DNA, the CDR3 is TGCAGCGTTGAAGGCCAGGGGGCGAACATTAAGTACTTC.

The sample holds many counts of this clonotype. The chain joins TRBV10-3 to TRBJ1-1; D unresolved. Germline V gene data show CDR1 as ENHRY and CDR2 as SYGVKD. V lost 8 bases and J lost 3, with 16 bases in between. The CDR3 runs to 14 residues. The CDR3 DNA sequence: TGTGCCATCCATCCTGGACTGTTTTACACTGAAGCTTTCTTT. Translating gives CAIHPGLFYTEAFF.

This clonotype was detected many times. V is TRBV4-2 and J is TRBJ2-5; 7 bases align to TRBD2. From germline, CDR1 is LGHNA and CDR2 YNFKEQ. CDR3 length: 16 amino acids. The V segment lost 0 bases and the J segment 1 base; nucleotides outside the gene matches: 5. CDR3 residues: CASSQERTRGQETQYF. CDR3 in DNA: TGTGCCAGCAGCCAAGAACGGACTAGGGGCCAAGAGACCCAGTACTTC.

The rearrangement joins TRBV12-5 to TRBJ1-2, with D uncertain. Trimming removed 0 bases at V and 2 bases at J, with 16 bases between. The germline V gene has CDR1 LGHNT and CDR2 FRNRAP. This CDR3 spans 17 amino acids. The CDR3 DNA reads TGTGCTAGTGGTTTGGTATTTTTTCGGACTGACAACTATGGCTACACCTTC. It encodes CASGLVFFRTDNYGYTF.

The chain has TRBV30 and TRBJ1-1; D unresolved. The CDR3 runs 14 residues. Germline V gene data show CDR1 as GTSNPN and CDR2 as SVGIG (reference sequence). Trimming took off 0 bases at V and 0 bases at J, with 8 bases between the two ends. CDR3 region: CAWSVVSLNTEAFF. The CDR3 nucleotides read TGTGCCTGGAGTGTAGTCAGTTTGAACACTGAAGCTTTCTTT.

In this sample, this clonotype turned up many times. V gene TRBV15 combines with J gene TRBJ2-6; 9 bases line up with TRBD2. J gave up 0 bases and V 0 bases, and 3 bases lay outside the gene matches. The CDR3 sequence is 18 residues long. The germline CDR1 and CDR2 sequences are LNHNV and YYDKDF (reference sequence). The CDR3 DNA follows: TGTGCCACCAGCAGAGATCTAGCGGGGATCTCTGGGGCCAACGTCCTGACTTTC. Encoded protein: CATSRDLAGISGANVLTF.

At least ten counts were recorded for this clonotype. V is TRBV4-2 and J is TRBJ1-1, with D maybe TRBD1 (5 bases). Germline CDR1 and CDR2: LGHNA and YNFKEQ. V was cut by 0 bases and J by 3 bases, with 8 bases left in between. The CDR3 runs 14 residues. CDR3 amino acids: CASSQDIGDTEAFF. CDR3 DNA: TGTGCCAGCAGCCAAGATATAGGGGACACTGAAGCTTTCTTT.

The chain has TRBV11-1 and TRBJ1-3, with TRBD1 matching over 7 bases. V shed 2 bases and J 5 bases; nucleotides not matched to a gene: 12. Looked up from germline, CDR1 is SGHAT and CDR2 is FQDESV (reference sequence). This CDR3 has 17 amino acids. The CDR3 nucleotides are TGTGCCAGCAGCTTACCCCGACAGGGTATCCCTAGAAACACCATATATTTT. It codes for CASSLPRQGIPRNTIYF.

This clonotype was seen many times. This chain connects TRBV11-1 to TRBJ2-2; a weak D match, TRBD2 (5 bases). V lost 4 bases to trimming and J lost 7 bases, with 10 bases between them. CDR3 length: 13 amino acids. Germline CDR1 is SGHAT and CDR2 is FQDESV (reference sequence). The CDR3 coding sequence is TGTGCCAGCAGCTCAGGCGGGTACGGGGAGCTGTTTTTT. Translation: CASSSGGYGELFF.

This clonotype has at least ten counts. This chain uses TRBV7-2 with TRBJ1-3; D is possibly TRBD1 (5 bases). CDR1 SGHTA and CDR2 FQGNSA come from the germline V gene. This CDR3 has 13 amino acids. CDR3 amino acids: CAALGLPGNTIYF. The CDR3 DNA reads TGTGCTGCCCTGGGACTCCCTGGAAACACCATATATTTT.

The genes are TRBV27 and TRBJ1-1, with D perhaps matching TRBD1 (5 bases). Germline V gene lookup returns CDR1 MNHEY and CDR2 SMNVEV (reference sequence). The CDR3 runs 14 residues. V lost 3 bases and J 4 bases, leaving 12 bases between the germline ends. In DNA, the CDR3 is TGTGCCAGCAGTTTCCAGGGTAGCGGCACTGAAGCTTTCTTT. Protein sequence: CASSFQGSGTEAFF.

This clonotype was counted a few times. One end of the junction is discordant with germline, which a read error may explain. The chain employs TRBV2 and TRBJ2-2, with D maybe TRBD2 (6 bases). There are 16 residues in the CDR3. Germline V gives CDR1 SNHLY, CDR2 FYNNEI. This CDR3 is CASREGGDANTGELFF. The CDR3 DNA follows: TGTGCCAGCAGGGAAGGAGGGGACGCGAACACCGGGGAGCTGTTTTTT.